This T cell receptor beta chain emerged from a study of blood T cell repertoires in COVID-19. For the study at large: The analysed material was cDNA or gDNA that came from T cells, B-cell-depleted T cells, or PBMCs.

Per the original data handling: Estimation of nucleated cell counts was performed using reference gene primer amplification. Only in-frame clones appear in the TCRdb table, and some are missing; sequencing was by immunoSEQ multiplex PCR. The V and J calls and the clone size are those of that table, but D and trimming were determined from the DNA. Among 150,000 or so clones listed, about nine tenths were seen once. All exposed participants met a person with COVID-19 within 2 weeks before entering the study. The CDR3 extends over 18 amino acids. Germline CDR1 reads SGHVS; CDR2 reads FNYEAQ. With V trimmed by 2 bases and J by 6 bases, 12 bases remained unmatched.

Sequencing was performed on PBMCs or T cells enriched from blood (not recorded which). The V call is TRBV7-6, the J call TRBJ2-2, with TRBD2 identical over 10 bases. The TCR comes from a woman in her thirties or forties who had been exposed to COVID-19. The CDR3 is CASSLYVQLAGESGELFF. For the CDR3, the DNA is TGTGCCAGCAGCTTATACGTCCAGCTAGCGGGAGAGTCCGGGGAGCTGTTTTTT.